Listed here are 29 T cell receptor beta chains from one sample, sequenced in a study of blood T cell repertoires in COVID-19. Clones were sequenced by immunoSEQ multiplex PCR, and TCRdb holds only the in-frame ones, with some missing. The table records approximately 290,000 clones, around 82% of them present only once. Sequencing input: peripheral blood. These receptors were obtained from a human donor with COVID-19, enrolled during active disease. The donor label of this sample is uncertain.

V gene TRBV28 combines with J gene TRBJ1-6; D perhaps matches TRBD1 (6 bases). The V and J ends lost 6 bases and 7 bases respectively, with 13 bases between them. The CDR3 consists of 14 residues. The germline gives CDR1 MDHEN, CDR2 SYDVKM. This CDR3 is CASSGGQTNSPLHF. CDR3 nucleotide sequence: TGTGCCAGCAGCGGAGGACAGACCAATTCACCCCTCCACTTT.

V and J are TRBV2 and TRBJ1-1; the D is unclear. This CDR3 has 12 amino acids. V was cut by 2 bases and J by 3 bases, with 4 bases left in between. Looked up from germline, CDR1 is SNHLY and CDR2 is FYNNEI. The CDR3 DNA sequence: TGTGCCAGCAGTGAATATGACACTGAAGCTTTCTTT. This sequence encodes CASSEYDTEAFF.

This clone has only one observation. V usage is TRBV30 and J usage is TRBJ1-6; D is unresolved. Germline assignment: CDR1 GTSNPN and CDR2 SVGIG (reference sequence). The CDR3 length is 12 residues. V lost 1 base to trimming and J lost 6 bases, with 4 bases between them. This CDR3 reads CAWSGANSPLHF. The CDR3 nucleotides are TGTGCCTGGAGTGGGGCTAATTCACCCCTCCACTTT.

The CDR3 is CASSIQTGSSEQYF. In DNA, the CDR3 is TGTGCCAGTAGTATCCAGACAGGTTCCAGCGAGCAGTACTTC. The rearrangement joins TRBV19 to TRBJ2-7; D possibly corresponds to TRBD1 (6 bases). The V end lost 3 bases, the J end lost 6 bases, and 15 bases lay between the germline ends. The CDR3 is made up of 14 amino acids. Germline assignment: CDR1 LNHDA and CDR2 SQIVND (reference sequence).

The chain combines TRBV7-9 with TRBJ2-2; D might be TRBD2 (5 bases). The CDR3 consists of 14 residues. V was clipped by 8 bases and J by 0 bases, with 10 bases between them. CDR1 and CDR2 (germline): SEHNR, FQNEAQ (reference sequence). This CDR3 reads CASRPEANTGELFF. CDR3 bases: TGTGCCAGCCGTCCGGAGGCGAACACCGGGGAGCTGTTTTTT.

This rearrangement joins TRBV19 to TRBJ1-1; a possible D gene is TRBD1 (6 bases). This CDR3 contains 17 residues. V was shortened by 6 bases and J by 0 bases, with 20 bases between the two germline ends. Germline lookup yields CDR1 LNHDA and CDR2 SQIVND (reference sequence). CDR3 in DNA: TGTGCCAGTAGCCCTAATATCAACAGGGATGTGAACACTGAAGCTTTCTTT. Its protein is CASSPNINRDVNTEAFF.

V is TRBV5-4 and J is TRBJ1-1; D is uncertain. Looked up from germline, CDR1 is SGHNT and CDR2 is YYREEE (reference sequence). This CDR3 has 14 residues. Between the trimmed V and J ends, which lost 0 bases and 5 bases, there was a span of 11 bases. The chain's CDR3 is CASSLGFRDTEAFF. DNA of the CDR3: TGTGCCAGCAGCTTGGGGTTCCGGGATACTGAAGCTTTCTTT.

V is TRBV24-1 and J is TRBJ2-1, with 12 bases fitting TRBD2. Germline V CDR1 and CDR2: KGHDR, SFDVKD. Trimming took 3 bases from V and 9 from J; bases not matched to a gene: 11. The CDR3 loop spans 17 amino acids. CDR3 region: CATSDPSTSGRTGEQFF. CDR3 bases: TGTGCCACCAGTGATCCCTCGACTAGCGGGAGAACGGGTGAGCAGTTCTTC.

This chain connects TRBV18 to TRBJ1-1; 10 nucleotides line up with TRBD1. The V and J ends lost 3 bases and 0 bases, in that order; junction bases with no gene match: 7. The CDR3 runs to 17 residues. Germline CDR1 is KGHSH and CDR2 is LQKENI. Written as DNA, the CDR3 is TGTGCCAGCTCACCCGGGACAGGGGCGGATATGAACACTGAAGCTTTCTTT. This codes for CASSPGTGADMNTEAFF.

This sequence joins TRBV7-9 and TRBJ1-1; 11 bases are a match to TRBD1. Germline trimming cut 8 bases from V and 4 bases from J; bases unmatched to any gene: 12. The CDR3 extends over 16 amino acids. Germline V gene lookup returns CDR1 SEHNR and CDR2 FQNEAQ (reference sequence). The CDR3 nucleotides read TGTGCCAGCCTGGGTAGGGACAGGGGGGACGGCACTGAAGCTTTCTTT. Amino acid sequence: CASLGRDRGDGTEAFF.

This chain uses TRBV27 with TRBJ2-7, with 15 nucleotides matching TRBD2. The CDR3 runs to 15 residues. J was trimmed by 5 bases and V by 6 bases; bases with no gene match: 5. Germline CDR1 and CDR2: MNHEY and SMNVEV (reference sequence). CDR3 sequence reads: CASRPRTSGRDEQYF. The DNA for the CDR3 is TGTGCCAGCAGACCTAGGACTAGCGGGAGGGACGAGCAGTACTTC.

With respect to this clone: Distinct nucleotide sequences in the sample also encode this CDR3. This chain uses TRBV6-4 with TRBJ1-2; 7 bases match TRBD1. The germline V gene encodes CDR1 MRHNA and CDR2 SNTAGT. V dropped 3 bases and J dropped 5; count of bases not matched to a gene: 3. This CDR3 comprises 13 residues. The CDR3 region is CASSEGRGYGYTF. The CDR3 region has the DNA TGTGCCAGCAGTGAGGGCAGGGGGTATGGCTACACCTTC.

The chain carries TRBV18 and TRBJ1-4, with a possible D match to TRBD1 (5 bases). Trimming removed 3 bases from V and 7 bases from J, with 15 bases in between. The CDR3 has 15 residues. Germline lookup yields CDR1 KGHSH and CDR2 LQKENI. Here the CDR3 reads CASSPSGGRGEKLFF. The CDR3 DNA is TGTGCCAGCTCACCGTCCGGGGGGAGAGGTGAAAAACTGTTTTTT.

The rearrangement joins TRBV6-5 to TRBJ1-6, with a possible D match to TRBD1 (5 bases). Per the germline V gene, CDR1 is MNHEY and CDR2 is SVGAGI. V was cut by 6 bases and J by 5 bases, with 14 bases left in between. The CDR3 has 15 amino acids. Written as DNA, the CDR3 is TGTGCCAGCAGGGGGCTCCTGGCTAATAATTCACCCCTCCACTTT. Amino acids: CASRGLLANNSPLHF.

The chain uses TRBV7-2 and TRBJ2-5; 9 nucleotides match TRBD1. Germline CDR1 reads SGHTA; CDR2 reads FQGNSA. J lost 5 bases, V lost 2 bases, and 3 bases had no gene match. The CDR3 is 14 amino acids. Here the CDR3 DNA reads TGTGCCAGCAGCTTATGGGGACAGGGTGAGACCCAGTACTTC. Protein product: CASSLWGQGETQYF.

The chain joins TRBV7-2 to TRBJ2-1, with TRBD2 identical over 7 bases. V shed 1 base, J shed 5 bases, and the junction held 5 bases outside the gene matches. Germline V lookup: CDR1 SGHTA, CDR2 FQGNSA. This CDR3 region has 15 residues. Written as DNA, the CDR3 is TGTGCCAGCAGCTTAGGTCCTAGCGGTAACAATGAGCAGTTCTTC. Its translation is CASSLGPSGNNEQFF.

The V and J genes are TRBV29-1 and TRBJ1-1, with 8 bases identical to TRBD1. Trimming removed 1 base from V and 6 bases from J; junction bases left unmatched: 10. CDR1 is SQVTM, CDR2 ANQGSEA, per germline. The length of the CDR3 is 15 residues. The CDR3, as DNA: TGCAGCGTTGAAGTGGGCAGGGGGCTAGGGGCTGAAGCTTTCTTT. Its protein is CSVEVGRGLGAEAFF.

The table lists this clone with a count of one. The chain is built from TRBV6-5 and TRBJ1-1, with no clear D. Germline V gene sequence: CDR1 MNHEY, CDR2 SVGAGI. Deletions cut 7 bases from V and 2 bases from J, with 14 bases between. CDR3 length: 14 amino acids. The CDR3 coding sequence is TGTGCCAGCACTCCGGGGTCAAGAAACACTGAAGCTTTCTTT. Its translation: CASTPGSRNTEAFF.

Details on this clone: Other DNA sequences in the same sample also yield this CDR3. This chain joins TRBV5-1 and TRBJ1-2; the match to TRBD1 covers 7 bases. Germline-derived CDR1 and CDR2 are SGHRS and YFSETQ. The J segment lost 4 bases and the V segment lost 4 bases, leaving 7 bases of the junction unmatched. The CDR3 covers 14 residues. The CDR3, as DNA: TGCGCCAGCAGCCCCGGGACAGCTACCTATGGCTACACCTTC. Translated: CASSPGTATYGYTF.

The V call is TRBV7-9, the J call TRBJ2-7; D gene uncertain. CDR3 size: 14 residues. Germline V gives CDR1 SEHNR, CDR2 FQNEAQ (reference sequence). With 5 bases removed from V and 3 bases from J, the gap between germline ends came to 14 bases. Written as DNA, the CDR3 is TGTGCCAGCAGCCTCGGGTCCTCCCACTACGAGCAGTACTTC. Protein sequence: CASSLGSSHYEQYF.

The chain has TRBV2 and TRBJ2-2, with 11 nucleotides matching TRBD2. CDR3 size: 14 residues. The V gene end was trimmed by 9 bases and the J gene end by 2 bases; junction bases not matched to a gene: 2. The V gene's germline CDR1 is SNHLY and CDR2 FYNNEI. The CDR3 reads CARGLAVNTGELFF. The DNA for the CDR3 is TGTGCCAGGGGACTAGCGGTAAACACCGGGGAGCTGTTTTTT.

The V and J genes are TRBV28 and TRBJ1-1; D remains ambiguous. CDR3 length: 13 amino acids. The germline V gene encodes CDR1 MDHEN and CDR2 SYDVKM. V was clipped by 2 bases and J by 7 bases, with 11 bases between them. In DNA form, the CDR3 reads TGTGCCAGCAGTTTAGGCCGTGCCCTTGAAGCTTTCTTT. Its translation: CASSLGRALEAFF.

This clone turned up a few times. The chain is built from TRBV27 and TRBJ1-6, with 8 bases that match TRBD1. Germline CDR1 reads MNHEY; CDR2 reads SMNVEV (reference sequence). V shed 6 bases, J shed 10 bases, and the junction held 8 bases outside the gene matches. The CDR3 spans 14 residues. The CDR3 protein is CASSSDRGESPLHF. In DNA, the CDR3 is TGTGCCAGCAGCTCAGACAGGGGTGAGTCACCCCTCCACTTT.

The V gene is TRBV7-3, the J gene TRBJ2-7; 8 bases map to TRBD2. The CDR3 contains 14 residues. Losses at the gene ends were 4 bases for V and 3 bases for J; bases not matched to a gene: 5. Germline CDR1 SGHTA, CDR2 FQGTGA. CDR3 DNA sequence: TGTGCCAGCAGCTGGAGAAGCGGGAGCTACGAGCAGTACTTC. Its protein product is CASSWRSGSYEQYF.

This clone was recorded once. The rearrangement joins TRBV7-6 to TRBJ1-5; D is unresolved. Germline V gives CDR1 SGHVS, CDR2 FNYEAQ. V lost 1 base and J lost 5, with 15 bases in between. This CDR3 spans 16 amino acids. CDR3 residues: CASSLGGEGADQPQHF. CDR3 sequence (DNA): TGTGCCAGCAGCTTAGGGGGAGAGGGTGCCGATCAGCCCCAGCATTTT.

This chain connects TRBV4-3 to TRBJ1-4; TRBD1 matches 9 bases. CDR3 length: 15 amino acids. V was clipped by 0 bases and J by 8 bases; unmatched bases: 4. The germline CDR1 and CDR2 sequences are LGHNA and YSLEER. The CDR3 nucleotides read TGCGCCAGCAGCCAAGATACAGGGACAGGGGAAAAACTGTTTTTT. Protein product: CASSQDTGTGEKLFF.

The chain combines TRBV10-2 with TRBJ1-3; 9 positions agree with TRBD1. The CDR3 has 16 residues. With 7 bases clipped from V and 0 bases from J, the junction kept 7 bases outside the gene matches. CDR1 is WSHSY and CDR2 is SAAADI in the germline V gene. CDR3 DNA sequence: TGCGCCAGCATCCCGACGGGACAGGGCTCTGGAAACACCATATATTTT. Its translation: CASIPTGQGSGNTIYF.

This chain links TRBV19 with TRBJ1-2; 8 nucleotides agree with TRBD1. This CDR3 is 15 amino acids long. V was clipped by 0 bases and J by 4 bases; unmatched bases: 4. The germline gives CDR1 LNHDA, CDR2 SQIVND (reference sequence). The CDR3 reads CASSIDRDRIYGYTF. The DNA for the CDR3 is TGTGCCAGTAGTATAGATCGGGACAGGATCTATGGCTACACCTTC.

DNA for the CDR3: TGCGCCAGCAGCTCGATTGACAGGCCCTCGACCGGCCAGTACTTC. It specifies CASSSIDRPSTGQYF. The rearrangement links TRBV5-1 to TRBJ2-5; maybe TRBD1 (6 bases). The CDR3 extends over 15 amino acids. Per the germline V gene, CDR1 is SGHRS and CDR2 is YFSETQ. Trimming left V 3 bases short and J 10 bases short, with 22 bases between. Combining the CDR3 with reference TRBV5-1 and TRBJ2-5 gives the whole variable domain KAGVTQTPRYLIKTRGQQVTLSCSPISGHRSVSWYQQTPGQGLQFLFEYFSETQRNKGNFPGRFSGRQFSNSRSEMNVSTLELGDSALYLCASSSIDRPSTGQYFGPGTRLLVL.